This TCR beta chain was identified in a study of cytomegalovirus exposure and HLA in healthy donors. This clone was detected only a few times. Its antigen is unidentified. Study-level results: Association with HLA alleles at 0.05 false discovery rate was found for approximately 18,000 TCR beta sequences in a later analysis.

60 Vbeta and 13 Jbeta primers were used in PCR. Only in-frame clones appear in the TCRdb table, and some are missing; sequencing was by immunoSEQ multiplex PCR. The table shows over 75,000 clones, with roughly a tenth occurring only once. Germline V CDR1 and CDR2: LGHNA, YNFKEQ. V lost 0 bases to trimming and J lost 3 bases, with 15 bases between them. CDR3 length: 16 amino acids. The rearrangement uses TRBV4-2 and TRBJ2-7, with D maybe TRBD2 (6 bases). The source of this sequence is a man over 45 in good health and CMV-seropositive. Sequenced material: PBMCs. In DNA form, the CDR3 reads TGTGCCAGCAGCCAAGATGGGGCAGCGGGTGACTACGAGCAGTACTTC. Amino acid sequence: CASSQDGAAGDYEQYF.